This T cell receptor (beta chain) was profiled in a study of blood T cell repertoires in COVID-19. The overall study: The cDNA or gDNA used as material had been derived from T cells, B-cell-depleted T cells, or PBMCs.

Here immunoSEQ multiplex PCR was the method, and the copy in TCRdb shows in-frame clones only, minus some. The sample comprises approximately 50,000 clones, roughly 85% of which are singletons, and under 30% rests with the top ten. The trim removed 2 bases at V and 4 bases at J, leaving 1 base unmatched. Germline V CDR1 and CDR2: MNHEY, SVGEGT. The CDR3 runs 15 residues. The origin of this receptor is an older man with acute or convalescent COVID-19. J is TRBJ2-2 and V is TRBV6-2 or TRBV6-3; 10 nucleotides agree with TRBD2. The source material was peripheral blood. The CDR3 DNA sequence: TGTGCCAGCAGTTACCAGCGGGGGGGCACCGGGGAGCTGTTTTTT. Amino acids: CASSYQRGGTGELFF.